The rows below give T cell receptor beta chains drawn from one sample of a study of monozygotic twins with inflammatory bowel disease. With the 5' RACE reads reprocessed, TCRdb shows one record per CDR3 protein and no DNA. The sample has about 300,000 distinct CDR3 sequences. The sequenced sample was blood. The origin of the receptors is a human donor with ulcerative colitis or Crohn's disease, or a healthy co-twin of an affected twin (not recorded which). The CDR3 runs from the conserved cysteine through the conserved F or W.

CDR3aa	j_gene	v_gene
CASSNGLQETQYF	TRBJ2-5	TRBV7-2
CATSRAGVGNTIYF	TRBJ1-3	TRBV15
CATSPGSNQPQHF	TRBJ1-5	TRBV24-1
CASSQPDGYEQYF	TRBJ2-7	TRBV19
CASTLAGVADTQYF	TRBJ2-3	TRBV5-1
CASSHFGGRAHNEQFF	TRBJ2-1	TRBV27
CASKGSATNEKLFF	TRBJ1-4	TRBV4-1
CASSQSWAGLETQYF	TRBJ2-5	TRBV14
CASSIAQGIYEQYF	TRBJ2-7	TRBV19
CASSLGSPTSGTDTQYF	TRBJ2-3	TRBV7-7
CASSLAYLGGGEDTQYF	TRBJ2-3	TRBV5-1
CSARGDRKNTEAFF	TRBJ1-1	TRBV20-1
CATSRPGGRGETQYF	TRBJ2-5	TRBV15
CASSILQGIGTEAFF	TRBJ1-1	TRBV7-9
CASSFFGGGDGETQYF	TRBJ2-5	TRBV12-3/TRBV12-4
CASRKAGVSGNTIYF	TRBJ1-3	TRBV4-3
CASSLGPGVKNYGYTF	TRBJ1-2	TRBV5-1